This T cell receptor (beta chain) was captured in a study of PD-1 blockade in classical Hodgkin lymphoma. Sample time point: cycle 4 day 1 (C4D1), after 5 to 7 weeks of nivolumab. With no exception, relapse followed autologous stem cell transplantation in all patients, and brentuximab vedotin exposure varied. It was by magnetic negative selection that CD4+ T cells were purified from thawed PBMCs. Libraries were prepared by immunoSEQ multiplex PCR; TCRdb keeps only in-frame clonotypes and omits some of them. The data contain about 30,000 clones, about 88% of them singletons. Germline V gene sequence: CDR1 SGHTA, CDR2 FQGNSA. The CDR3 has 14 amino acids. Trimming took 0 bases from V and 5 from J, leaving 10 bases between them. General study points: After ASCT, patients who started nivolumab under 1 year later were excluded.

For this clone: What it recognizes is unknown.

This clonotype was sampled from a human donor with classical Hodgkin lymphoma. Material: CD4+ T cells from blood, obtained before the fourth cycle of nivolumab. This chain joins TRBV7-2 and TRBJ2-5, with a weak D call TRBD2 (5 bases). In nucleotides, the CDR3 is TGTGCCAGCAGCTTAGCGGCGACTAAGGAGACCCAGTACTTC. Its translation: CASSLAATKETQYF.